Sequencing of this T cell receptor (beta chain) was carried out in a study of T cell responses to AZD1222 COVID-19 vaccine. Regarding the study as a whole: Vaccine-associated CD4 TCRs ranged over spike, dominating at 160-218 and 743-854. Spike-specific TCR breadth and depth both grew after two AZD1222 doses. Of spike-specific TCRs, nearly half reportedly target regions left unmutated in variants.

On this clone itself: Its antigen is currently unknown.

The table came from immunoSEQ multiplex PCR; TCRdb's copy has only in-frame clones and leaves some out. This table has 170,000 or so clones, more than 85% appearing once. The clonotype comes from an adult in good health. Sequencing used peripheral blood, obtained on day 0 of AZD1222 vaccination.

The CDR3 reads CASTPWAIQNTDTQYF. The CDR3 DNA is TGTGCCAGCACCCCATGGGCCATACAAAACACAGATACGCAGTATTTT. This chain joins TRBV28 and TRBJ2-3; D unclear. The CDR3 covers 16 residues. Germline CDR1 MDHEN, CDR2 SYDVKM. Between the trimmed V and J ends, which lost 7 bases and 2 bases, there was a span of 19 bases.